Detailed here is one TCR beta chain. Its antigen specificity is not known. The record has no base qualities; no much larger clone is one base away. The approximately 39 donors, aged about 6 to 95 years, were systemically healthy Caucasian individuals from Russia. Each donor gave ten milliliters of peripheral blood, drawn into EDTA-treated Vacutainer tubes. Ficoll-Paque density-gradient centrifugation was used to isolate PBMCs, with at least 7 million per sample. Total RNA was extracted from PBMCs with Trizol reagent, with at least 6 micrograms obtained per sample. Naive CD45RAhigh/CD27high T cell percentages were measured by flow cytometry on a PBMC aliquot from every donor. The germline V gene provides CDR1 SGHVS and CDR2 FNYEAQ. V loses 5 bases of germline sequence and J loses 8 bases, and the interval between the two ends is 10 bases. CDR3 length: 12 amino acids, cysteine to phenylalanine. Kept here is only the CDR3 DNA, which spans 36 bases and is read in frame from base 1.

To prepare the library, 5' RACE was applied. The listed sequencing device is Illumina HiSeq 2500. A second about 7 to 12 cycle PCR used a sample-barcoded 5' primer and a J-beta primer mix. Each TCR beta cDNA molecule received a unique molecular identifier from a template-switch 5' adaptor carrying 12 random nucleotides. Each sample yielded at least 2.5 million CDR3-containing paired-end reads. The Mint cDNA synthesis kit, primed by a TRBC-specific oligonucleotide, was used to synthesize first-strand cDNA from all RNA. Following uracil-DNA glycosylase treatment, a first 18-cycle PCR with universal primers M1SS and BC2_uni_R was performed on all cDNA. The authors processed their data as follows. For normalization, 1 million high-quality reads were randomly selected from each sample, with every read carrying a distinct molecular identifier. Instead of being binned into consensus sequences, reads with shared molecular identifiers were discarded. MiTCR, with a Q25 quality threshold and the strictest error-elimination algorithm, was used for CDR3 identification, clonotype clustering and error correction. A nonparametric unseen species model using Euler transformation provided a lower-bound estimate of total TCR beta diversity. TCRdb reran the public reads through fastp at Q25 and MiXCR, keeping productive beta chains. Merged by CDR3 protein, the rows form single entries marked with the most common genes and DNA. TCRdb's processing, not the authors' own work, is the source of the V and J calls. The sample includes more than 800,000 distinct CDR3 sequences, with 29% observed a single time. The biggest ten clones account for 15% to 20% of the sample.

This sample was included in a study of blood T cells in healthy people across ages (dated by TCRdb to about 2015). General notes on the study: In model experiments, template switching captured about one uniquely barcoded TCR beta cDNA molecule for every two T cells. Donors were grouped into four age groups: young (average roughly 15 years), middle-aged (39), aged (about 59) and long-lived (approximately 78). Two additional independent replicas of 1 million unique cDNA reads from the same blood draw were analyzed for two donors (one aged 18 to 29 and one aged 80 or older). Age-related changes in TCR beta repertoire diversity were measured in the study by deep sequencing normalized with unique cDNA molecular identifiers. To avoid experimental bias, donors of different ages were distributed randomly across sequencing lanes. On the study overall, not on this receptor specifically: As age increased, observed TCR beta diversity per million T cells dropped in a roughly linear way, and a significant reduction was already evident by age 40. Estimates of total diversity from one million sequenced T cells were regarded as lower bounds and underestimates. The CMV infection status of donors was not known, potentially confounding age-related changes in expanded clonotypes. Compared with the aged group, the long-lived group had more naive CD4+ T cells, fewer expanded clones and increased TCR diversity, a pattern suggesting age selection. Bulk unsorted PBMC profiling prevented conclusive comparison of naive and antigen-experienced compartments. The percentage of naive T cells measured by flow cytometry correlated strongly with observed TCR beta diversity.

The chain employs TRBV7-6 and TRBJ2-1; no D gene is confidently identified. The receptor's source is a woman of 80 years or more in good health. Sequencing was performed on blood. For the CDR3, the sequence is CASSDDDYEQFF. At the DNA level, the sequence is TGTGCCAGCAGCGATGATGACTATGAGCAGTTCTTC.